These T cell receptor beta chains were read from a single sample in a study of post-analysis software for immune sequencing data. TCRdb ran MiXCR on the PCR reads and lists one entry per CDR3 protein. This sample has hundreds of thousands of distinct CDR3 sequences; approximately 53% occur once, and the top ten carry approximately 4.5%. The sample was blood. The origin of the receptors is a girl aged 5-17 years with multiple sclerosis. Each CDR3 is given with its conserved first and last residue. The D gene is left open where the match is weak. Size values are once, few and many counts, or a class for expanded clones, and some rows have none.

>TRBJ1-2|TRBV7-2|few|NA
TGTGCCAGCAGGAACAGGGCTAACTATGGCTACACCTTC
CASRNRANYGYTF
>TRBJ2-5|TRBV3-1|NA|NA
TGTGCCAGCAGCCCCCAGGGATGGGGAAGGAGTCAAGAGACCCAGTACTTC
CASSPQGWGRSQETQYF
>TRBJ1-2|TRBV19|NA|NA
TGTGCCAGTAGTATCCGCCGCGGAGAATACACCTTC
CASSIRRGEYTF
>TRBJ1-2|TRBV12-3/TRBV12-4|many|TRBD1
TGTGCCAGCAGCCGGACAGGGGACTATGGCTACACCTTC
CASSRTGDYGYTF
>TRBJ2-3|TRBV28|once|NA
TGTGCCAGCAGCCCCCCCCGGGGGTTGGGCACAGATACGCAGTATTTT
CASSPPRGLGTDTQYF
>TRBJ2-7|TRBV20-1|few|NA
TGCAGTGCTAGAGATCTTGTAGGGACCTACGAGCAGTACTTC
CSARDLVGTYEQYF
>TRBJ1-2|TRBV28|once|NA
TGTGCTAGCGGACGGCCGGACTATGGCTACACCTTC
CASGRPDYGYTF
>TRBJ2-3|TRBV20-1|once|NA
TGCAGTGCTAGAGATCCGAGGGGGGGCGCCCCAGATACGCAGTATTTT
CSARDPRGGAPDTQYF
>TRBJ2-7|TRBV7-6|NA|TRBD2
TGTGCCAGCAGCTTAGAGCCAACTAGCGCCTCGTACAATGAGCAGTACTTC
CASSLEPTSASYNEQYF
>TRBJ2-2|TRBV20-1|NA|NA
TGCAGTGCTGATAGGGCAGGGCAGCTGTTTTTT
CSADRAGQLFF
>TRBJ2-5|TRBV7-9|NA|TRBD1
TGTGCCAGCAGCTCAACCCGGGACAGACCGGAGGCCCAGTACTTC
CASSSTRDRPEAQYF
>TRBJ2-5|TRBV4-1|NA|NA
TGCGCCAGCAGCCAAGTTGAGGGTATTGAGACCCAGTACTTC
CASSQVEGIETQYF
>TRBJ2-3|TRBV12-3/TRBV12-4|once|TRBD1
TGTGCCAGCAGTCCTGGACAGGTCCTCGGTGATACGCAGTATTTT
CASSPGQVLGDTQYF
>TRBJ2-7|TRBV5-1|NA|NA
TGCGCCAGCAGCTTGGGGGACGGGAGCTCCTACGAGCAGTACTTC
CASSLGDGSSYEQYF
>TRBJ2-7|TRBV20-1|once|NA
TGCAGTGCTAGAAGGGGGGGACAGGCGCTCTCCTACGAGCAGTACTTC
CSARRGGQALSYEQYF
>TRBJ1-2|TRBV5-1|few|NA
TGCGCCAGCAGCTTGGTGCAGGGCGGCTCTGGCTACACCTTC
CASSLVQGGSGYTF
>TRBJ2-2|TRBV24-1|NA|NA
TGTGCCACCAGCCAGGGGGGTGCGACCGGGGAGCTGTTTTTT
CATSQGGATGELFF
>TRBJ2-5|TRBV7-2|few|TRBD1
TGTGTCAGCAGCTTAGGTCTAGGACGTGACAGGGCGTGGGAGACCCAGTACTTC
CVSSLGLGRDRAWETQYF
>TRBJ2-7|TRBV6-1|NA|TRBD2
TGTGCCAGCAGTGGTAGCGGGAGGGCCAGAGGTTACGAGCAGTACTTC
CASSGSGRARGYEQYF
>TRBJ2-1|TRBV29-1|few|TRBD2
TGCGGGGGGGAGGGTCTATACAATGAGCAGTTCTTC
CGGEGLYNEQFF
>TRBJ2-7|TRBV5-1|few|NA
TGCGCCAGCAGCTCCAGTTGGGGGGAACAGTACTTC
CASSSSWGEQYF
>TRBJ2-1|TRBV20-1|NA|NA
TGCAGTGCTATAGTCCCGGAGGGGAGGAATCGGGCCTACAATGAGCAGTTCTTC
CSAIVPEGRNRAYNEQFF
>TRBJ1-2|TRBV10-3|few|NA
TGTGCCACCGGGGGGGCCGGCCGGGCTAACTATGGCTACACCTTC
CATGGAGRANYGYTF
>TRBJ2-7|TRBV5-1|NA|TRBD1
TGCGCCAGCAGCTTGACAGGGGTCCGATCCGAGCAGTACTTC
CASSLTGVRSEQYF
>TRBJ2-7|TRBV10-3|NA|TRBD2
TGTGCCATCAGTGGGACTCCCAGAGCGGGAGAAAGGAACGAGCAGTACTTC
CAISGTPRAGERNEQYF
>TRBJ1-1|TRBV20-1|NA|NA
TGCAGTGCTAGTTTGTCCTCCGTGGACACTGAAGCTTTCTTT
CSASLSSVDTEAFF
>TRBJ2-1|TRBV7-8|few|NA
TGTGCCAGCAGCTTAAATTCCGGGGGAAATGAGCAGTTCTTC
CASSLNSGGNEQFF
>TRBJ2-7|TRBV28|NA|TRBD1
TGTGCCAGCAGGGTTCGACAGGGGTCGTCCGGCGAGCAGTACTTC
CASRVRQGSSGEQYF
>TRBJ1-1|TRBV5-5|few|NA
TGTGCCAGCAGCTTGGGGCAGCCGAACACTGAAGCTTTCTTT
CASSLGQPNTEAFF
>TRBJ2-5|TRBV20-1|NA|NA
TGCAGTGCTAGGGTGTTAGAGCAGTACTTC
CSARVLEQYF
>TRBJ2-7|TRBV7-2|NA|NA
TGTGCCAGCAGCTTACGGGAAACCGCGCAGTACTTC
CASSLRETAQYF